This TCR beta chain was identified during a study of shared clonotypes between healthy human individuals. For the study at large: The study enrolled two women and a few men aged 18 to 49.

Notes on the study in general: Sharing across four donors was highest in naive CD4 (roughly 5%) and lowest in memory CD8 (roughly 0.4%). Memory subsets generally showed lower estimated richness than naive subsets.

The V end was cut by 1 base, the J end by 11 bases, with 17 bases between. CDR1 SNHLY and CDR2 FYNNEI come from the germline V gene. The CDR3 contains 14 residues. Here immunoSEQ multiplex PCR was the method, and the copy in TCRdb shows in-frame clones only, minus some. The repertoire holds approximately 1.4 million clones, 95% to 99% seen once, with roughly 0.4% in the top ten. This clone appeared a single time. Its antigen is not known. The receptor's source is a man aged 25 to 40 in good health. The V gene is TRBV2, the J gene TRBJ1-1; D possibly corresponds to TRBD1 (5 bases). The sample comprised naive CD4+ T cells sorted from blood. Subset: CD45RA+ positively selected. The CDR3 nucleotides read TGTGCCAGCAGTGAAGGGCCCCCCGGGGACTTGGCTTTCTTT. This codes for CASSEGPPGDLAFF.